Below, 31 T cell receptor beta chains from the same sample are listed, as sequenced in a study of CD8+CD57+ T cells in acquired aplastic anemia. All patients picked for sequencing had shown, by flow cytometry, an expansion of CD8+CD57+ cells. Researchers used genomic DNA as the template to profile TCR beta VDJ and CDR3. TCRdb re-derived calls from the reads in MiXCR, one entry per CDR3 protein. The sample contains hundreds of thousands of distinct CDR3 sequences, roughly 34% of which appear only once. The sequenced sample was sorted CD4+, CD8+, or CD8+CD57+ T cells (not recorded which) from PBMCs. These receptor sequences come from a human donor with aplastic anemia.

The table lists this clonotype with many counts. This chain uses TRBV7-9 with TRBJ1-1; 10 bases are a match to TRBD1. V lost 5 bases and J lost 4; bases outside the gene matches: 7. The germline V gene encodes CDR1 SEHNR and CDR2 FQNEAQ (reference sequence). The CDR3 totals 15 residues. CDR3 sequence reads: CASSQGTGATTEAFF. The CDR3 coding sequence is TGTGCCAGCAGCCAAGGGACAGGGGCGACCACTGAAGCTTTCTTT. The variable domain in full, with the rest retrieved from reference TRBV7-9 and TRBJ1-1, is DTGVSQNPRHKITKRGQNVTFRCDPISEHNRLYWYRQTLGQGPEFLTYFQNEAQLEKSRLLSDRFSAERPKGSFSTLEIQRTEQGDSAMYLCASSQGTGATTEAFFGQGTRLTVV.

Concerning this clonotype itself: Being one base from a much bigger clone, this may be a read error. As the CDR3 is not closed by the conserved phenylalanine or tryptophan, this likely results from a read error. This chain uses TRBV29-1 with TRBJ2-1, with D perhaps assigned TRBD1 or TRBD2 (6 bases each). V lost 1 base and J lost 4, with 14 bases in between. Germline V gives CDR1 SQVTM, CDR2 ANQGSEA. The CDR3 consists of 15 residues. CDR3 sequence (DNA): TGCAGCGTTGAAGGGTATAGGGGGGCGTACAATGAGCAGTTCCTC. This gives the protein CSVEGYRGAYNEQFL.

CDR3 protein: CASSKPFGTGSDEQYF. Here the CDR3 DNA reads TGTGCCAGCAGCAAACCTTTCGGGACAGGGAGCGACGAGCAGTACTTC. This chain uses TRBV2 with TRBJ2-7, with 9 bases identical to TRBD1. This CDR3 comprises 16 residues. Germline V gives CDR1 SNHLY, CDR2 FYNNEI. Unmatched junction bases numbered 14, after V lost 6 bases and J lost 5 bases.

The CDR3 DNA sequence: TGTGCCACCGCGAATGGGGGCTACACCTTC. Its protein product is CATANGGYTF. The chain couples TRBV10-3 to TRBJ1-2; D unresolved. V lost 10 bases, J lost 8 bases, and 11 bases lay in between. The CDR3 totals 10 residues. CDR1 is ENHRY and CDR2 is SYGVKD in the germline V gene.

This clonotype has at least ten counts. This rearrangement joins TRBV10-3 to TRBJ2-1, with 7 bases fitting TRBD1. The CDR3 totals 16 residues. Looked up from germline, CDR1 is ENHRY and CDR2 is SYGVKD. The V segment lost 0 bases and the J segment 4 bases; nucleotides outside the gene matches: 6. Written as DNA, the CDR3 is TGTGCCATCAGTGAGTCCGGCCCGGGACAGTACAATGAGCAGTTCTTC. This sequence encodes CAISESGPGQYNEQFF.

The rearrangement uses TRBV19 and TRBJ1-2, with no clear D. This CDR3 region has 14 residues. Per the germline V gene, CDR1 is LNHDA and CDR2 is SQIVND (reference sequence). The ends were cut back, 5 bases at V and 4 bases at J, with 14 bases in the middle. The CDR3 DNA reads as TGTGCCAGTAGTCCCCCGACGAGTGGCTATGGCTACACCTTC. Its protein is CASSPPTSGYGYTF.

The rearrangement links TRBV5-5 to TRBJ2-5; 12 bases agree with TRBD2. This CDR3 has 16 amino acids. The germline gives CDR1 SGHKS, CDR2 YYEKEE (reference sequence). Unmatched junction bases numbered 7, after V lost 0 bases and J lost 7 bases. In DNA form, the CDR3 reads TGTGCCAGCAGCTTGGAAGTGACTAGCGGGAGTTGGACCCAGTACTTC. As protein: CASSLEVTSGSWTQYF.

V usage is TRBV7-8 and J usage is TRBJ1-4; 9 bases agree with TRBD1. V shed 3 bases and J 5 bases; nucleotides not matched to a gene: 7. There are 16 residues in the CDR3. CDR1 SGHVS and CDR2 FQNEAQ come from the germline V gene. The CDR3, as DNA: TGTGCCAGCAGCTTTGCTATAGGGACAGGGAATGAAAAACTGTTTTTT. Its protein product is CASSFAIGTGNEKLFF.

The chain has TRBV7-9 and TRBJ1-1; no reliable D call. The CDR3 extends over 15 amino acids. Germline V gene sequence: CDR1 SEHNR, CDR2 FQNEAQ (reference sequence). The ends were cut back, 2 bases at V and 1 base at J, with 11 bases in the middle. In DNA form, the CDR3 reads TGTGCCAGCAGCTTAATTGCCAAATGGAACACTGAAGCTTTCTTT. It specifies CASSLIAKWNTEAFF.

This clonotype was seen at least ten times. The chain uses TRBV14 and TRBJ2-7, with 8 bases matching TRBD1. The CDR3 length is 15 residues. Germline V gene data show CDR1 as SGHDN and CDR2 as FVKESK. V lost 5 bases and J lost 0; bases outside the gene matches: 6. This CDR3 reads CASSSGTGLSYEQYF. The CDR3 nucleotides are TGTGCCAGCAGCTCAGGGACAGGTCTCTCCTACGAGCAGTACTTC.

With respect to this clonotype: This may stem from a read error, because a much larger clone lies one nucleotide away. This chain connects TRBV9 to TRBJ2-7; D uncertain. CDR3 length equals 14 residues. Germline V CDR1 and CDR2: SGDLS, YYNGEE. V was trimmed by 4 bases and J by 3 bases, leaving 14 bases between them. The CDR3 reads CASSPSPLDYEQYF. CDR3 sequence (DNA): TGTGCCAGCAGCCCCTCCCCCTTGGACTACGAGCAGTACTTC.

The chain has TRBV20-1 and TRBJ1-4, with TRBD1 matching over 7 bases. CDR3 length: 12 residues. Germline CDR1 DFQATT, CDR2 SNEGSKA (reference sequence). Trimming at V came to 4 bases and at J to 7 bases, leaving 3 bases not matched to a gene. This CDR3 is CSATRGVEKLFF. In nucleotides, the CDR3 is TGCAGTGCTACCAGGGGGGTTGAAAAACTGTTTTTT.

This clonotype was seen repeatedly, ten times or more. This rearrangement joins TRBV5-1 to TRBJ1-2; 8 nucleotides line up with TRBD1. CDR1 is SGHRS, CDR2 YFSETQ, per germline. V lost 4 bases to trimming and J lost 3 bases; unmatched junction nucleotides: 8. This CDR3 has 15 residues. In DNA, the CDR3 is TGCGCCAGCAGCCCAGGACAGGGAAGCTACTATGGCTACACCTTC. Translating it yields CASSPGQGSYYGYTF.

This clonotype was seen more than once but under ten times. A single base separates this from a much larger clone, so it may be a read error. V is TRBV14 and J is TRBJ1-6, with D perhaps matching TRBD1 (5 bases). Germline loops: CDR1 SGHDN, CDR2 FVKESK. V lost 0 bases and J lost 10, with 16 bases in between. CDR3 size: 16 residues. CDR3 sequence (DNA): TGTGCCAGCAGCCAAGATTGGGCAAGGGGAATGTCACCCCTCCACTTT. It is translated as CASSQDWARGMSPLHF.

This clonotype was picked up a small number of times. This chain uses TRBV6-2 or TRBV6-3 with TRBJ1-2; TRBD1 aligns across 11 bases. The CDR3 runs 19 residues. Germline-derived CDR1 and CDR2 are MNHEY and SVGEGT. Trimming cost V 0 bases and J 2 bases; bases outside gene matches: 11. The CDR3 spells CASSYSEPGQGVMNYGYTF. CDR3 nucleotides: TGTGCCAGCAGTTACTCGGAGCCGGGACAGGGGGTTATGAACTATGGCTACACCTTC.

V gene TRBV28 combines with J gene TRBJ2-5, with 10 bases that match TRBD2. V lost 7 bases to trimming and J lost 3 bases; unmatched junction nucleotides: 5. Germline CDR1 and CDR2: MDHEN and SYDVKM. The CDR3 runs to 14 residues. CDR3 sequence reads: CASTWGLAKETQYF. For the CDR3, the DNA is TGTGCCAGCACCTGGGGACTAGCGAAAGAGACCCAGTACTTC.

V is TRBV20-1 and J is TRBJ2-7; perhaps TRBD1 as D (5 bases). The CDR3 is made up of 11 amino acids. In germline, CDR1 is DFQATT, CDR2 SNEGSKA (reference sequence). V was trimmed by 8 bases and J by 3 bases, leaving 11 bases between them. In nucleotides, the CDR3 is TGCAGTCCTCCAGGGTACTACGAGCAGTACTTC. Amino acid sequence: CSPPGYYEQYF.

The CDR3 DNA reads TGTGCCAGCAGCTCCTCCGGGACAAGCACCGGGGAGCTGTTTTTT. Translated, it gives CASSSSGTSTGELFF. The rearrangement uses TRBV7-3 and TRBJ2-2, with D tentatively TRBD1 (6 bases). Trimming shortened V by 4 bases and J by 4 bases, and 13 bases separated the two germline ends. CDR1 and CDR2 from the germline V gene are SGHTA and FQGTGA. This CDR3 has 15 amino acids. The entire variable domain, with the rest obtained from reference TRBV7-3 and TRBJ2-2, is as follows: GAGVSQTPSNKVTEKGKYVELRCDPISGHTALYWYRQSLGQGPEFLIYFQGTGAADDSGLPNDRFFAVRPEGSVSTLKIQRTERGDSAVYLCASSSSGTSTGELFFGEGSRLTVL.

This clonotype showed up many times. The chain combines TRBV10-3 with TRBJ1-1, with D hard to call. The CDR3 is 18 amino acids. V was clipped by 0 bases and J by 2 bases, with 19 bases between them. CDR1 ENHRY and CDR2 SYGVKD come from the germline V gene. The CDR3, as DNA: TGTGCCATCAGTGAGTCGGTCGCCGTCGGACCCATAAACACTGAAGCTTTCTTT. Residues: CAISESVAVGPINTEAFF.

This clonotype has only a few counts. This sequence joins TRBV15 and TRBJ1-2, with TRBD1 matching over 10 bases. V trimming: 7 bases; J trimming: 4 bases; junction bases outside the gene matches: 6. Looked up from germline, CDR1 is LNHNV and CDR2 is YYDKDF (reference sequence). The CDR3 has 14 residues. CDR3 nucleotide sequence: TGTGCCACCACCCCGGGACAGGGGTTCTATGGCTACACCTTC. Protein: CATTPGQGFYGYTF. Full variable domain (missing parts from reference TRBV15 and TRBJ1-2): DAMVIQNPRYQVTQFGKPVTLSCSQTLNHNVMYWYQQKSSQAPKLLFHYYDKDFNNEADTPDNFQSRRPNTSFCFLDIRSPGLGDTAMYLCATTPGQGFYGYTFGSGTRLTVV.

Only a few counts were recorded for this clonotype. V gene TRBV7-9 combines with J gene TRBJ2-4, with a possible D match to TRBD2 (6 bases). This CDR3 region has 12 residues. Germline V gives CDR1 SEHNR, CDR2 FQNEAQ (reference sequence). Deletions cut 3 bases from V and 13 bases from J, with 13 bases between. The CDR3 sequence is CASSFFGGTQYF. The CDR3 DNA sequence: TGTGCCAGCAGCTTCTTTGGCGGGACGCAGTACTTC.

This clonotype came up a few times. A much larger clone differs from this one at a single base, so this may be a read error. The genes are TRBV5-1 and TRBJ1-2; D is unclear. The CDR3 runs to 15 residues. From germline, CDR1 is SGHRS and CDR2 YFSETQ. CDR3 protein: CASSLLAGGNYGHTF. The CDR3 DNA is TGCGCCAGCAGCTTGTTAGCCGGAGGGAACTATGGCCACACCTTC.

Details on this clonotype: This may stem from a read error, because a much larger clone lies one nucleotide away. This chain connects TRBV20-1 to TRBJ1-6; 7 bases align to TRBD1. The CDR3 contains 15 residues. The germline gives CDR1 DFQATT, CDR2 SNEGSKA (reference sequence). The CDR3 coding sequence is TGCAGTGCTGGAGATAAGCCAGGGGGTAATTCACCCCTCCACTTT. The encoded protein is CSAGDKPGGNSPLHF.

As for this clonotype: A clone one base away is much larger, so this may be a read error. The CDR3 DNA sequence: TGTGCCAGTACCGACGGGACAGTAATGAACACTGAAGCTTCCTTT. The encoded protein is CASTDGTVMNTEASF. The rearrangement uses TRBV19 and TRBJ1-1; 7 nucleotides match TRBD1. Germline V lookup: CDR1 LNHDA, CDR2 SQIVND (reference sequence). The CDR3 covers 15 residues.

This clonotype was counted between two and nine times. The gene calls are TRBV24-1 and TRBJ1-2; D uncertain. Trimming removed 11 bases at V and 2 bases at J, with 8 bases between. CDR1 KGHDR and CDR2 SFDVKD come from the germline V gene. The CDR3 has 11 residues. The CDR3 DNA reads TGTGCCAAGTTTCTAAACTATGGCTACACCTTC. Protein product: CAKFLNYGYTF.

Concerning this clonotype itself: This could be a read error, since a much larger clone is one nucleotide away. CDR3 bases: TGCGGTGCTTTGCAGATCCACGAGCAGTACTTC. Amino acids: CGALQIHEQYF. The chain recombines TRBV20-1 with TRBJ2-7; no clear D gene. The germline V gene has CDR1 DFQATT and CDR2 SNEGSKA (reference sequence). This CDR3 region has 11 residues.

This clonotype occurred many times. The V call is TRBV19, the J call TRBJ1-5, with D possibly matching TRBD1 (5 bases). This CDR3 contains 13 residues. The germline V and J ends were trimmed by 5 bases and 1 base, with 6 bases remaining between them. The germline CDR1 and CDR2 sequences are LNHDA and SQIVND (reference sequence). The CDR3 DNA follows: TGTGCCAGTAGTCGGACAAGCAATCAGCCCCAGCATTTT. Its protein is CASSRTSNQPQHF.

This clonotype was found once. This chain links TRBV6-2 or TRBV6-3 with TRBJ2-1; 10 nucleotides agree with TRBD2. The V gene end was trimmed by 0 bases and the J gene end by 0 bases; junction bases not matched to a gene: 8. Germline values: CDR1 MNHEY, CDR2 SVGEGT. The CDR3 extends over 19 amino acids. The CDR3 protein is CASSYSPSGGQSSYNEQFF. DNA for the CDR3: TGTGCCAGCAGTTACTCACCTAGCGGGGGCCAGAGCTCCTACAATGAGCAGTTCTTC.

The chain links TRBV9 to TRBJ2-1; D call uncertain. The CDR3 totals 17 residues. Germline assignment: CDR1 SGDLS and CDR2 YYNGEE. With 0 bases removed from V and 3 bases from J, the gap between germline ends came to 16 bases. The CDR3 DNA reads TGTGCCAGCAGCGTAGGTTCCCCACAGTACGTCTACAATGAGCAGTTCTTC. The encoded protein is CASSVGSPQYVYNEQFF.

This clonotype showed up just a few times. A much larger clone lies one base from this, so it may be a read error. The chain recombines TRBV19 with TRBJ1-3; no clear D gene. CDR1 is LNHDA and CDR2 is SQIVND in the germline V gene (reference sequence). CDR3 size: 15 residues. V shed 3 bases and J shed 1 base, with 10 bases lying between them. The CDR3 spells CASSIRGSSGNTIYF. The CDR3 DNA sequence: TGTGCCAGTAGTATTAGAGGGAGTTCTGGAAACACCATATATTTT.

The chain couples TRBV5-4 to TRBJ2-7; perhaps D is TRBD1 or TRBD2 (5 bases each). V lost 0 bases to trimming and J lost 0 bases, with 10 bases between them. The CDR3 consists of 15 residues. Germline V lookup: CDR1 SGHNT, CDR2 YYREEE (reference sequence). CDR3 sequence reads: CASSLARGVSYEQYF. Here the CDR3 DNA reads TGTGCCAGCAGCTTGGCCCGAGGGGTCTCCTACGAGCAGTACTTC.